The T cell receptor (beta chain) described here comes from a study of monozygotic twins with inflammatory bowel disease. CDR3 length: 13 amino acids. Germline CDR1 MNHEY, CDR2 SVGAGI. Added by template switching were UMIs that each held a 6-nucleotide sample barcode. TCRdb reprocessed the 5' RACE reads, with one entry per CDR3 protein and no DNA. This sample's table reports about 160,000 distinct CDR3 sequences. Whole-study results and caveats: Lower TCRbeta diversity (inverse Simpson) was seen in IBD patients than in healthy co-twins. The analysis yielded no support for one strong signal or clonotype associated with IBD. Twin pairs that were concordant did not differ from discordant pairs in repertoire similarity, possibly from limited power.

Regarding this clonotype: Its cognate antigen is unknown.

The source is a human donor with ulcerative colitis or Crohn's disease, or a healthy co-twin of an affected twin (not recorded which). What was sequenced was blood. V gene TRBV6-5 combines with J gene TRBJ2-7; TCRdb picks TRBD1, but there is no DNA to check that call. The chain's CDR3 is CASRGPNRGEQYF.